This TCR beta chain was profiled in a study of T cell repertoires in cytomegalovirus infection. About the study: Indications came from public TCR beta signatures; they pointed to CMV infection and to a matching HLA type.

For this clonotype: Its antigen is unknown.

V lost 3 bases, J lost 3 bases, and 8 bases lay in between. The CDR3 contains 13 residues. TCRdb processed the reads anew with MiXCR; each CDR3 protein has one entry. The sample comprises roughly 920,000 distinct CDR3 sequences, roughly 30% of which are singletons, and around 15% rests with the top ten. The V call is TRBV12-3 or TRBV12-4, the J call TRBJ1-1; D unresolved. This receptor was obtained from a human donor in good health (CMV status not recorded). Some clones in this sample may be carry-over from other donors' samples. The starting material was cultured CD8+ T cells from PBMCs, obtained from culture after CMV antigen stimulation. The CDR3 coding sequence is TGTGCCAGCAGTTTGAGGATTCACACTGAAGCTTTCTTT. Translation gives CASSLRIHTEAFF.